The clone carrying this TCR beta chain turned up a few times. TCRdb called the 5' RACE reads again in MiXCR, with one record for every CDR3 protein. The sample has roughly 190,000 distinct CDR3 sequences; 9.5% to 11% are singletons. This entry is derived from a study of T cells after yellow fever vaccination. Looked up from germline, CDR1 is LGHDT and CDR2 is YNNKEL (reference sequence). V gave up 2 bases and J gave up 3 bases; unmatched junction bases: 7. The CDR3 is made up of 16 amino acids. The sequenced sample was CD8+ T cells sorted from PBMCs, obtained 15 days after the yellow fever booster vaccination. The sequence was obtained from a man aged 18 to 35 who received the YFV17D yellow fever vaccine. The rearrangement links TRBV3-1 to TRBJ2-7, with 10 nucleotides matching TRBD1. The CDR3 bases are TGTGCCAGCAGCCAAAATCCGGGGACAGGGGTCTACGAGCAGTACTTC. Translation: CASSQNPGTGVYEQYF.